This is a list of T cell receptor beta chains from one sample in a study of shared clonotypes between healthy human individuals. TCRdb keeps only in-frame clones here, not all; method: immunoSEQ multiplex PCR. This repertoire shows 950,000 to 1,100,000 clones, about 75% found once; its top ten account for about 1.5%. Sequences were obtained from memory CD4+ T cells sorted from blood. These receptors originate from a man between 18 and 29 years old in good health. The CDR3 runs from the conserved cysteine through the conserved F or W. Each record gives: D gene, clone size, J gene, CDR3 length, V gene, CDR3 protein, CDR3 DNA. A D gene is named only where the DNA matches it firmly. The listing skips clone size in some rows; elsewhere it reads once, few, many or a size class.

- | - | TRBJ1-3 | 13 | TRBV25-1 | CASHGEAGNTIYF | TGTGCCAGCCATGGTGAGGCTGGAAACACCATATATTTT
TRBD1 | few | TRBJ1-6 | 14 | TRBV10-3 | CAISETGDNSPLHF | TGTGCCATCAGTGAGACAGGGGATAATTCACCCCTCCACTTT
- | - | TRBJ1-1 | 17 | TRBV1 | CTSSPKDRATRYTEAFF | TGCACCAGCAGCCCTAAAGACAGGGCTACTAGGTACACTGAAGCTTTCTTT
- | - | TRBJ2-2 | 14 | TRBV11-2 | CASSRRTRTGELFF | TGTGCCAGCAGCCGACGGACCCGCACCGGGGAGCTGTTTTTT
- | - | TRBJ2-3 | 11 | TRBV10-3 | CAISAGDTQYF | TGTGCCATCAGTGCCGGCGATACGCAGTATTTT
TRBD2 | - | TRBJ2-1 | 15 | TRBV10-1 | CASSDSGSSYNEQFF | TGCGCCAGCAGTGATAGCGGGAGCTCGTACAATGAGCAGTTCTTC
- | - | TRBJ1-2 | 14 | TRBV18 | CASAYVTRGYGYTF | TGTGCCAGCGCTTACGTGACTCGGGGCTATGGCTACACCTTC
TRBD2 | few | TRBJ2-3 | 13 | TRBV10-3 | CAMAGGLGDTQYF | TGTGCCATGGCGGGGGGATTAGGGGATACGCAGTATTTT
TRBD1 | - | TRBJ1-2 | 17 | TRBV2 | CASSETRTGLENYGYTF | TGTGCCAGCAGTGAGACCCGGACAGGGCTTGAAAACTATGGCTACACCTTC
- | - | TRBJ1-1 | 14 | TRBV14 | CASSQVISGTEAFF | TGTGCCAGCAGCCAAGTTATAAGTGGCACTGAAGCTTTCTTT
- | - | TRBJ2-7 | 15 | TRBV4-3 | CASSRSLGEPYEQYF | TGCGCCAGCAGCCGTTCCCTAGGGGAACCCTACGAGCAGTACTTC
- | - | TRBJ1-3 | 15 | TRBV9 | CASSVEQGGKNTIYF | TGTGCCAGCAGCGTAGAACAGGGTGGGAAAAACACCATATATTTT
- | - | TRBJ2-1 | 16 | TRBV7-6 | CASSLVGGTTANEQFF | TGTGCCAGCAGCTTGGTGGGGGGAACCACGGCGAATGAGCAGTTCTTC
TRBD1 | few | TRBJ1-1 | 15 | TRBV5-4 | CASSSMGQAAFEAFF | TGTGCCAGCAGCTCGATGGGACAGGCCGCCTTTGAAGCTTTCTTT
- | - | TRBJ2-2 | 16 | TRBV13 | CASSWNSFKGTGELFF | TGTGCCAGCAGCTGGAACAGTTTTAAGGGGACCGGGGAGCTGTTTTTT
- | - | TRBJ2-7 | 13 | TRBV5-1 | CASSLYDSYEQYF | TGCGCCAGCAGCTTGTACGACAGCTACGAGCAGTACTTC
TRBD1 | few | TRBJ2-7 | 15 | TRBV14 | CASSKERGRGLEQYF | TGTGCCAGCAGCAAGGAGAGGGGCAGGGGGCTCGAGCAGTACTTC
TRBD1 | - | TRBJ2-2 | 16 | TRBV30 | CAWGAWTGWSTGELFF | TGTGCCTGGGGGGCATGGACAGGGTGGTCCACCGGGGAGCTGTTTTTT
- | once | TRBJ2-7 | 14 | TRBV5-6 | CASSQLTLSYEQYF | TGTGCCAGCAGCCAACTGACATTGTCCTACGAGCAGTACTTC
- | few | TRBJ2-1 | 13 | TRBV11-3 | CASSPGPGNEQFF | TGTGCCAGCTCTCCGGGACCGGGAAATGAGCAGTTCTTC
- | - | TRBJ1-1 | 12 | TRBV30 | CAWIQRDTEAFF | TGTGCCTGGATCCAGAGGGACACTGAAGCTTTCTTT
- | - | TRBJ1-1 | 16 | TRBV18 | CASSPSATAMNTEAFF | TGTGCCAGCTCACCCTCCGCGACAGCCATGAACACTGAAGCTTTCTTT
- | - | TRBJ2-7 | 12 | TRBV5-4 | CASSFSSYEQYF | TGTGCCAGCAGCTTCTCCTCCTACGAGCAGTACTTC
- | - | TRBJ1-6 | 14 | TRBV7-9 | CASSSDSIASPLHF | TGTGCCAGCAGCTCGGACAGTATTGCTTCACCCCTCCACTTT
- | - | TRBJ2-6 | 16 | TRBV4-3 | CASSQAWDSGANVLTF | TGCGCCAGCAGCCAAGCGTGGGACTCTGGGGCCAACGTCCTGACTTTC
TRBD2 | - | TRBJ2-5 | 17 | TRBV5-1 | CASSPDLAGGYEETQYF | TGCGCCAGCAGCCCGGACCTAGCGGGGGGCTATGAAGAGACCCAGTACTTC
- | many | TRBJ1-1 | 14 | TRBV28 | CASGYGPMNTEAFF | TGTGCCAGCGGATACGGGCCAATGAACACTGAAGCTTTCTTT
- | - | TRBJ1-2 | 14 | TRBV27 | CASSPEGVNYGYTF | TGTGCCAGCAGCCCAGAAGGGGTAAACTATGGCTACACCTTC
- | - | TRBJ2-3 | 14 | TRBV5-4 | CASSPESSTDTQYF | TGTGCCAGCAGCCCCGAGTCTAGCACAGATACGCAGTATTTT
- | - | TRBJ1-2 | 15 | TRBV30 | CAMTVAHGPNYGYTF | TGTGCCATGACAGTTGCGCATGGCCCTAACTATGGCTACACCTTC
TRBD2 | - | TRBJ2-1 | 17 | TRBV5-1 | CASSLGSGTSGNNEQFF | TGCGCCAGCAGCTTGGGGTCCGGGACTAGCGGAAACAATGAGCAGTTCTTC
- | - | TRBJ1-5 | 12 | TRBV6-5 | CASGGSNQPQHF | TGTGCCAGCGGGGGATCCAACCAGCCCCAGCATTTT
- | many | TRBJ2-2 | 15 | TRBV11-2 | CASSGKGRNTGELFF | TGTGCCAGCAGCGGAAAGGGACGGAACACCGGGGAGCTGTTTTTT
- | - | TRBJ2-4 | 13 | TRBV28 | CASGLAAKNIQYF | TGTGCCAGCGGCTTAGCGGCCAAAAACATTCAGTACTTC
- | once | TRBJ1-2 | 14 | TRBV7-2 | CASSWGGPSGGYTF | TGTGCCAGCAGCTGGGGTGGGCCCAGCGGTGGCTACACCTTC
- | - | TRBJ2-5 | 14 | TRBV11-3 | CASSSGGSGETQYF | TGTGCCAGCAGCTCCGGTGGGAGTGGTGAGACCCAGTACTTC
- | few | TRBJ1-3 | 15 | TRBV9 | CASSPGGVAGNTIYF | TGTGCCAGCAGCCCGGGTGGGGTGGCCGGAAACACCATATATTTT
- | once | TRBJ2-7 | 15 | TRBV19 | CASSITGTLTYEQYF | TGTGCCAGTAGTATAACTGGGACATTAACCTACGAGCAGTACTTC
- | - | TRBJ2-7 | 14 | TRBV6-6 | CASSFNGGTYEQYF | TGTGCCAGCAGTTTCAACGGGGGAACCTACGAGCAGTACTTC
- | - | TRBJ2-5 | 16 | TRBV7-8 | CASSLARLGGQETQYF | TGTGCCAGCAGCTTAGCGAGGTTGGGGGGCCAAGAGACCCAGTACTTC